This T cell receptor (beta chain) was identified in a study of blood T cells in healthy people across ages. Study-wide results and caveats: Diversity of TCR beta per million T cells declined in a roughly linear way with age. In the absence of known donor CMV status, changes in expanded clonotypes were possibly confounded.

Germline V gives CDR1 SEHNR, CDR2 FQNEAQ (reference sequence). CDR3 size: 13 residues. The V end lost 5 bases, the J end lost 10 bases, and 15 bases lay between the germline ends. This clonotype was observed a few times. Its antigen is still unknown. A second 7 to 11 cycle PCR used barcoded and J-beta primers. TCRdb reanalysed the 5' RACE reads using MiXCR and keeps one entry per CDR3 protein. The table has fewer than 1.5 million distinct CDR3 sequences, approximately 42% seen once. The specimen was blood. The V call is TRBV7-9, the J call TRBJ2-1, with D perhaps being TRBD1 or TRBD2 (5 bases each). The sequence was collected from a woman aged 18-29 years in good health. The DNA for the CDR3 is TGTGCCAGCAGCCCCTGGGTTGGGACCGAGCAGTTCTTC. This gives the protein CASSPWVGTEQFF.